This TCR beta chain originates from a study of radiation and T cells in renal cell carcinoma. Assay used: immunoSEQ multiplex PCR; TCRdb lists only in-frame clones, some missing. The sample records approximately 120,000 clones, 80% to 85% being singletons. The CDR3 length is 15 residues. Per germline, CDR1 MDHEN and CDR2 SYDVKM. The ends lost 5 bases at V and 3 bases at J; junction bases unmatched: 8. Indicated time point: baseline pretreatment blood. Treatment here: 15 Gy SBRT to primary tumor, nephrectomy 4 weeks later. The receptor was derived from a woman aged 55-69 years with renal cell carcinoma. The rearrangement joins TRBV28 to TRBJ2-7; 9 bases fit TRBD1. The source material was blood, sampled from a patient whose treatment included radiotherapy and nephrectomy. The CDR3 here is CASSIRTGVGYEQYF. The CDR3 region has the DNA TGTGCCAGCAGTATACGGACAGGGGTAGGCTACGAGCAGTACTTC.